This T cell receptor beta chain was recovered during a study of blood T cell repertoires in COVID-19. V was pared by 0 bases and J by 5 bases, with 4 bases of the junction left unmatched. CDR3 length equals 15 residues. Germline lookup yields CDR1 MNHEY and CDR2 SVGAGI. Participant age was about 18 to 89 years, and participants resided in roughly 24 US areas. Profiling relied on immunoSEQ multiplex PCR, and the TCRdb table lists in-frame clones only, not all of them. The sample shows about 160,000 clones, 80% of them seen only once. The sequenced material came from PBMCs or T cells enriched from blood (not recorded which). This chain joins TRBV6-5 and TRBJ2-1; 7 nucleotides match TRBD1. This receptor was obtained from an older woman who had recovered from COVID-19. The CDR3 bases are TGTGCCAGCAGTTACTCCACAGGGGTAAACAATGAGCAGTTCTTC. This gives the protein CASSYSTGVNNEQFF.